This T cell receptor beta chain was sequenced for a study of cytomegalovirus exposure and HLA in healthy donors. The table came from immunoSEQ multiplex PCR; TCRdb's copy has only in-frame clones and leaves some out. The sample contains over 200,000 clones, less than 85% of which appear only once. Germline assignment: CDR1 SGHTA and CDR2 FQGNSA. V was shortened by 1 base and J by 0 bases, with 13 bases between the two germline ends. The CDR3 contains 16 residues. This chain connects TRBV7-2 to TRBJ2-7; perhaps TRBD1 as D (6 bases). The sample consisted of PBMCs. The origin of this receptor is a woman between 18 and 29 years old in good health and CMV-seronegative. The CDR3 region is CASSLGSGVRSYEQYF. The CDR3 bases are TGTGCCAGCAGCTTAGGGTCAGGGGTCCGCTCCTACGAGCAGTACTTC.